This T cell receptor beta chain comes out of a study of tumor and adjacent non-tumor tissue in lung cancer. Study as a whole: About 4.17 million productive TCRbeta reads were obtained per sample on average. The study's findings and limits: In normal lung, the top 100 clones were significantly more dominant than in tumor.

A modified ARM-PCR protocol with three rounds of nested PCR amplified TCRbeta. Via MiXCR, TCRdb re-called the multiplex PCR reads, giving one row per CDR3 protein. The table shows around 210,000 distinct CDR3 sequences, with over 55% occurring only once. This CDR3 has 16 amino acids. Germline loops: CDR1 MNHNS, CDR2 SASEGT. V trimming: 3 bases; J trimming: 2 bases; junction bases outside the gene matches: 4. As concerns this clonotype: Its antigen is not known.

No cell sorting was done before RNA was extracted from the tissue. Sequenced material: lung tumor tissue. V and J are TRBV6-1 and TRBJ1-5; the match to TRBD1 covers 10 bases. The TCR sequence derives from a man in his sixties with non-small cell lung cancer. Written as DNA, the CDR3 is TGTGCCAGCAGTGAGGAGGACAGGGGGGGCAATCAGCCCCAGCATTTT. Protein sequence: CASSEEDRGGNQPQHF.